A selection of T cell receptor beta chains follows, all from one sample in a study of early T cells in non-severe SARS-CoV-2 infection. TCRdb reanalysed the 5' RACE reads using MiXCR and keeps one entry per CDR3 protein. The table shows tens of thousands of distinct CDR3 sequences, with roughly 10% occurring only once. Specimen: whole blood. Receptor source: an adult who was a healthcare worker with PCR-confirmed SARS-CoV-2 infection or an uninfected control (not recorded which). The CDR3 runs from the conserved cysteine through the conserved F or W. The order of the fields is J gene, V gene, D gene, clone size, CDR3 protein, CDR3 DNA. D genes are given only for firm matches. Expanded clones are given a class, and other clones once, few, many or no size at all.

>TRBJ1-2|TRBV28|NA|many
CASSLEGNGYTF
TGTGCCAGCAGTTTAGAGGGGAACGGCTACACCTTC
>TRBJ1-5|TRBV25-1|NA|many
CASRGYNQPQHF
TGTGCCAGCAGGGGATACAATCAGCCCCAGCATTTT
>TRBJ1-1|TRBV20-1|NA|many
CSVVRPGARTEAFF
TGCAGTGTTGTAAGGCCGGGGGCGAGGACTGAAGCTTTCTTT
>TRBJ2-7|TRBV28|NA|NA
CASSSPDGYEQYF
TGTGCCAGCAGTTCACCGGACGGATACGAGCAGTACTTC
>TRBJ2-3|TRBV5-5|NA|many
CASSHPDADTQYF
TGTGCCAGCAGCCACCCAGATGCGGATACGCAGTATTTT
>TRBJ1-5|TRBV30|TRBD1|NA
CAWSARDRVSNQPQHF
TGTGCCTGGAGTGCCAGGGACAGGGTTAGCAATCAGCCCCAGCATTTT
>TRBJ1-1|TRBV20-1|TRBD1|few
CSARSGGQGKTEAFF
TGCAGTGCTAGATCGGGGGGACAGGGAAAAACTGAAGCTTTCTTT
>TRBJ2-5|TRBV7-6|NA|many
CASSPLVETQYF
TGTGCCAGCAGCCCCCTAGTGGAGACCCAGTACTTC
>TRBJ1-1|TRBV3-1|NA|NA
CASSQAQLNTEAFF
TGTGCCAGCAGCCAAGCCCAGTTGAACACTGAAGCTTTCTTT
>TRBJ1-4|TRBV28|NA|many
CASTSTGNEKLFF
TGTGCCAGCACCTCGACGGGGAATGAAAAACTGTTTTTT
>TRBJ1-5|TRBV28|NA|many
CASSLTAGAQPQHF
TGTGCCAGCAGTTTAACCGCAGGGGCACAGCCCCAGCATTTT
>TRBJ1-4|TRBV3-1|NA|NA
CASSNRTDEKLFF
TGTGCCAGCAGCAACCGCACGGATGAAAAACTGTTTTTT
>TRBJ2-7|TRBV11-2|TRBD2|NA
CASSFSGGAYEQYF
TGTGCCAGCAGCTTTAGCGGGGGGGCCTACGAGCAGTACTTC
>TRBJ2-7|TRBV3-1|TRBD2|few
CASSQRTSGRASYEQYF
TGTGCCAGCAGCCAAAGGACTAGCGGGAGGGCCTCCTACGAGCAGTACTTC
>TRBJ2-3|TRBV25-1|NA|NA
CASRIPSTDTQYF
TGTGCCAGCAGGATCCCTAGCACAGATACGCAGTATTTT
>TRBJ1-1|TRBV11-1|TRBD1|few
CASSTSGGTEAFF
TGTGCCAGCAGCACATCAGGGGGCACTGAAGCTTTCTTT
>TRBJ1-6|TRBV20-1|NA|few
CSARDRPGRGGSPLHF
TGCAGTGCTAGAGATCGCCCAGGGAGGGGGGGATCACCCCTCCACTTT
>TRBJ2-3|TRBV3-1|TRBD2|few
CASSQDIASGGFTDTQYF
TGTGCCAGCAGCCAAGATATTGCTAGCGGGGGGTTCACAGATACGCAGTATTTT
>TRBJ2-5|TRBV25-1|NA|many
CASSELGVTGWTQYF
TGTGCCAGCAGTGAATTAGGGGTAACAGGGTGGACCCAGTACTTC
>TRBJ1-1|TRBV5-1|NA|few
CASSFYPGEDTEAFF
TGCGCCAGCAGCTTTTACCCAGGGGAGGACACTGAAGCTTTCTTT
>TRBJ2-3|TRBV6-1|NA|NA
CASRVARQTDTQYF
TGTGCCAGCAGGGTAGCCCGACAGACAGATACGCAGTATTTT
>TRBJ2-1|TRBV12-3/TRBV12-4|TRBD2|NA
CASSLGGLGIYNEQFF
TGTGCCAGCAGTTTAGGGGGACTAGGCATCTACAATGAGCAGTTCTTC
>TRBJ1-2|TRBV5-1|NA|NA
CASSPGDYGYTF
TGCGCCAGCAGCCCGGGAGACTATGGCTACACCTTC
>TRBJ2-1|TRBV11-2|TRBD1|many
CASSLLGTGNYNEQFF
TGTGCCAGCAGCTTATTAGGGACAGGGAATTACAATGAGCAGTTCTTC
>TRBJ2-3|TRBV3-1|TRBD2|few
CASSQDWAGGLDTQYF
TGTGCCAGCAGCCAAGATTGGGCGGGGGGTCTAGATACGCAGTATTTT
>TRBJ1-1|TRBV29-1|TRBD1|NA
CSVTTGGHTEAFF
TGCAGCGTTACTACAGGGGGGCACACTGAAGCTTTCTTT
>TRBJ2-1|TRBV19|TRBD1|NA
CASRRGQGYNEQFF
TGTGCCAGTAGGCGCGGACAGGGGTACAATGAGCAGTTCTTC
>TRBJ2-5|TRBV18|TRBD2|few
CASSALGSGSGETQYF
TGTGCCAGCTCAGCCCTTGGAAGCGGGAGTGGGGAGACCCAGTACTTC
>TRBJ1-1|TRBV12-3/TRBV12-4|NA|NA
CASSLLPEAFF
TGTGCCAGCAGTTTACTTCCTGAAGCTTTCTTT
>TRBJ2-3|TRBV5-4|TRBD2|few
CASSSRGGASDTQYF
TGTGCCAGCAGCTCGCGCGGGGGGGCTTCAGATACGCAGTATTTT
>TRBJ1-5|TRBV10-1|NA|many
CASSGQMNQPQHF
TGCGCCAGCAGTGGGCAGATGAATCAGCCCCAGCATTTT
>TRBJ2-3|TRBV29-1|TRBD2|many
CSVTAAGASTDTQYF
TGCAGCGTAACAGCAGCGGGGGCCAGCACAGATACGCAGTATTTT
>TRBJ1-5|TRBV28|TRBD1|many
CASREQRQGFQPQHF
TGTGCCAGCAGGGAACAAAGACAGGGATTTCAGCCCCAGCATTTT
>TRBJ2-5|TRBV7-2|NA|NA
CASSRAEIQETQYF
TGTGCCAGCAGCCGTGCTGAGATCCAAGAGACCCAGTACTTC
>TRBJ1-1|TRBV5-1|NA|many
CASSDKVNTEAFF
TGCGCCAGCAGTGACAAGGTGAACACTGAAGCTTTCTTT
>TRBJ1-1|TRBV9|NA|few
CASSADPNTEAFF
TGTGCCAGCAGCGCCGACCCGAACACTGAAGCTTTCTTT
>TRBJ1-1|TRBV7-2|TRBD1|NA
CASSLARQGTEAFF
TGTGCCAGCAGCTTGGCACGACAGGGCACTGAAGCTTTCTTT
>TRBJ2-3|TRBV20-1|NA|many
CSARPAGLRGTDTQYF
TGCAGTGCTAGACCCGCGGGGCTAAGGGGCACAGATACGCAGTATTTT
>TRBJ2-1|TRBV5-1|TRBD2|few
CASSGRGGTPGEQFF
TGCGCCAGCAGTGGGCGCGGGGGGACCCCGGGGGAGCAGTTCTTC
>TRBJ1-6|TRBV9|NA|NA
CASSVVYNSPLHF
TGTGCCAGCAGCGTAGTTTACAATTCACCCCTCCACTTT
>TRBJ2-2|TRBV7-8|TRBD2|many
CASRPWLAGIPSNTGELFF
TGTGCCAGCAGGCCGTGGCTAGCGGGAATTCCCTCGAACACCGGGGAGCTGTTTTTT
>TRBJ2-3|TRBV19|NA|many
CASSITPSLTDTQYF
TGTGCCAGTAGTATTACCCCGAGCCTCACAGATACGCAGTATTTT
>TRBJ2-3|TRBV18|NA|NA
CASSPRRADTQYF
TGTGCCAGCTCACCACGCAGGGCAGATACGCAGTATTTT
>TRBJ2-7|TRBV7-9|TRBD1|few
CASSLVFMDRGVYEQYF
TGTGCCAGCAGCTTAGTTTTCATGGACAGGGGTGTCTACGAGCAGTACTTC
>TRBJ2-1|TRBV7-2|NA|many
CASSLASVESAAWGEQFF
TGTGCCAGCAGCTTAGCTTCGGTTGAGTCGGCAGCCTGGGGTGAGCAGTTCTTC
>TRBJ1-2|TRBV28|NA|NA
CASRVGGDYGYTF
TGTGCCAGCAGGGTGGGGGGCGACTATGGCTACACCTTC
>TRBJ2-2|TRBV7-3|NA|NA
CASSENGGELFF
TGTGCCAGCAGCGAAAACGGCGGGGAGCTGTTTTTT
>TRBJ1-5|TRBV7-2|TRBD1|NA
CASSRSAGTGTQPQHF
TGTGCCAGCAGCCGTAGTGCCGGGACAGGGACCCAGCCCCAGCATTTT
>TRBJ2-3|TRBV11-2|NA|few
CASSSFGGRGTDTQYF
TGTGCCAGCAGCTCTTTTGGGGGGCGCGGCACAGATACGCAGTATTTT
>TRBJ2-3|TRBV20-1|TRBD2|few
CSARLAGAGTDTQYF
TGCAGTGCCAGACTAGCGGGGGCAGGTACAGATACGCAGTATTTT
>TRBJ2-1|TRBV12-3/TRBV12-4|NA|few
CAIRYYNEQFF
TGTGCCATCAGGTACTACAATGAGCAGTTCTTC
>TRBJ2-1|TRBV7-7|NA|few
CASSLGGGQHNEQFF
TGTGCTAGCAGCTTAGGCGGGGGACAACACAATGAGCAGTTCTTC
>TRBJ2-7|TRBV20-1|TRBD2|many
CSASTSGGYLEQYF
TGCAGTGCGTCGACTAGCGGGGGATATCTTGAGCAGTACTTC
>TRBJ1-5|TRBV28|NA|many
CASREGRAQGNQPQHF
TGTGCCAGCAGGGAGGGCAGGGCCCAGGGCAATCAGCCCCAGCATTTT